This T cell receptor (beta chain) was sequenced during a study of blood T cell repertoires in COVID-19. Study overall: Nucleic acid was either cDNA or gDNA, and it came from T cells, B-cell-depleted T cells, or PBMCs.

This CDR3 has 14 amino acids. Trimming took off 3 bases at V and 5 bases at J, with 10 bases between the two ends. Germline values: CDR1 MRHNA, CDR2 SNTAGT. The repertoire was sequenced with immunoSEQ multiplex PCR; TCRdb's copy has only in-frame clones and lacks some. The repertoire holds 350,000 to 400,000 clones, just over 90% seen once, with 0.8% to 0.9% in the top ten. The material sequenced was PBMCs or T cells enriched from blood (not recorded which). The sequence was collected from a woman between 35 and 50 years old who had been exposed to COVID-19. V usage is TRBV6-4 and J usage is TRBJ2-2, with D uncertain. CDR3 residues: CASSEEFATGELFF. The CDR3 bases are TGTGCCAGCAGTGAAGAGTTTGCAACCGGGGAGCTGTTTTTT.